The 19 T cell receptor beta chains presented below share a single source sample, sequenced in a study of shared clonotypes between healthy human individuals. Only in-frame clones appear in the TCRdb table, and some are missing; sequencing was by immunoSEQ multiplex PCR. The sample lists roughly 220,000 clones; over 60% were seen once. The material sequenced was memory CD4+ T cells sorted from blood. As for subset: CD45RA-negative fraction. These receptors were taken from a man aged 25-45 years in good health.

The gene calls are TRBV6-4 and TRBJ2-1; 13 bases fit TRBD2. This CDR3 is 16 amino acids long. Trimming removed 0 bases from V and 8 bases from J; junction bases left unmatched: 4. The germline V gene encodes CDR1 MRHNA and CDR2 SNTAGT. This chain's CDR3 is CASSDSWTSGSDEQFF. CDR3 sequence (DNA): TGTGCCAGCAGTGACTCATGGACTAGCGGGAGCGATGAGCAGTTCTTC.

The J gene is TRBJ2-7, the V gene TRBV28; weak D call: TRBD1 (5 bases). The CDR3 runs to 12 residues. V lost 10 bases to trimming and J lost 0 bases, with 10 bases between them. The germline gives CDR1 MDHEN, CDR2 SYDVKM. CDR3 in amino acids: CAIPTASYEQYF. The CDR3 DNA reads TGTGCCATCCCGACAGCCTCCTACGAGCAGTACTTC. The full variable domain, rest sourced from reference TRBV28 and TRBJ2-7, is DVKVTQSSRYLVKRTGEKVFLECVQDMDHENMFWYRQDPGLGLRLIYFSYDVKMKEKGDIPEGYSVSREKKERFSLILESASTNQTSMYLCAIPTASYEQYFGPGTRLTVT.

This clone was observed a few times. The chain recombines TRBV7-3 with TRBJ2-1; TRBD2 matches at 8 bases. Germline V gene data show CDR1 as SGHTA and CDR2 as FQGTGA. V lost 5 bases and J lost 3; bases outside the gene matches: 6. The CDR3 has 15 residues. CDR3 in amino acids: CASSTAGTSYNEQFF. CDR3 nucleotides: TGTGCCAGCAGCACCGCCGGGACTAGCTACAATGAGCAGTTCTTC. The variable domain in full, with the rest retrieved from reference TRBV7-3 and TRBJ2-1, is GAGVSQTPSNKVTEKGKYVELRCDPISGHTALYWYRQSLGQGPEFLIYFQGTGAADDSGLPNDRFFAVRPEGSVSTLKIQRTERGDSAVYLCASSTAGTSYNEQFFGPGTRLTVL.

This clone appeared a single time. The rearrangement links TRBV18 to TRBJ2-7; possible D gene TRBD1, 5 bases. There are 12 residues in the CDR3. Trimming took off 3 bases at V and 5 bases at J, with 8 bases between the two ends. The germline gives CDR1 KGHSH, CDR2 LQKENI. CDR3 region: CASSPQGNEQYF. CDR3 DNA: TGTGCCAGCTCACCTCAGGGTAACGAGCAGTACTTC. The entire variable domain, with the rest obtained from reference TRBV18 and TRBJ2-7, is as follows: NAGVMQNPRHLVRRRGQEARLRCSPMKGHSHVYWYRQLPEEGLKFMVYLQKENIIDESGMPKERFSAEFPKEGPSILRIQQVVRGDSAAYFCASSPQGNEQYFGPGTRLTVT.

CDR3: CASSTRPGYEQYF. The CDR3, as DNA: TGTGCCAGCAGCACCCGACCAGGGTACGAGCAGTACTTC. The chain joins TRBV9 to TRBJ2-7, with D possibly matching TRBD1 (5 bases). V was clipped by 4 bases and J by 4 bases, with 12 bases between them. From germline, CDR1 is SGDLS and CDR2 YYNGEE. The CDR3 has 13 residues.

The V and J genes are TRBV7-9 and TRBJ1-5, with a tentative D call TRBD1 (5 bases). V shed 5 bases and J shed 7 bases, with 15 bases lying between them. Germline loops: CDR1 SEHNR, CDR2 FQNEAQ (reference sequence). This CDR3 has 14 residues. The CDR3 sequence: CASSVQGRGQPQHF. CDR3 coding DNA: TGTGCCAGCAGCGTCCAGGGAAGGGGCCAGCCCCAGCATTTT. Full variable domain (missing parts from reference TRBV7-9 and TRBJ1-5): DTGVSQNPRHKITKRGQNVTFRCDPISEHNRLYWYRQTLGQGPEFLTYFQNEAQLEKSRLLSDRFSAERPKGSFSTLEIQRTEQGDSAMYLCASSVQGRGQPQHFGDGTRLSIL.

V usage is TRBV6-5 and J usage is TRBJ1-2; D is unresolved. Trimming left V 5 bases short and J 2 bases short, with 6 bases between. CDR3 length: 12 residues. Germline CDR1 is MNHEY and CDR2 is SVGAGI. CDR3 nucleotides: TGTGCCAGCAGTGGATCAAACTATGGCTACACCTTC. Its translation: CASSGSNYGYTF.

This clone was found once. The J gene is TRBJ2-5, the V gene TRBV7-2; D perhaps matches TRBD1 (6 bases). V was trimmed by 1 base and J by 2 bases, leaving 11 bases between them. This CDR3 contains 15 residues. The V gene's germline CDR1 is SGHTA and CDR2 FQGNSA. The CDR3, as DNA: TGTGCCAGCAGCTTAGTGGGACACCAACAAGAGACCCAGTACTTC. Translation: CASSLVGHQQETQYF. Full variable domain (rest looked up from reference TRBV7-2 and TRBJ2-5): GAGVSQSPSNKVTEKGKDVELRCDPISGHTALYWYRQSLGQGLEFLIYFQGNSAPDKSGLPSDRFSAERTGGSVSTLTIQRTQQEDSAVYLCASSLVGHQQETQYFGPGTRLLVL.

V is TRBV5-1 and J is TRBJ2-6, with TRBD2 matching over 10 bases. CDR1 is SGHRS and CDR2 is YFSETQ in the germline V gene. The junction had 6 bases not matched to a gene; V was cut back by 0 bases and J by 0 bases. This CDR3 region has 19 residues. This CDR3 reads CASSLVGSGRISGANVLTF. For the CDR3, the DNA is TGCGCCAGCAGCTTGGTAGGTAGCGGGAGGATCTCTGGGGCCAACGTCCTGACTTTC.

The V call is TRBV18, the J call TRBJ2-7, with a tentative D call TRBD2 (5 bases). Trimming removed 3 bases at V and 2 bases at J, with 8 bases between. This CDR3 region has 13 residues. Germline V gives CDR1 KGHSH, CDR2 LQKENI. The CDR3 loop reads CASSPIGAYEQYF. CDR3 in DNA: TGTGCCAGCTCACCGATCGGGGCCTACGAGCAGTACTTC.

The rearrangement joins TRBV11-3 to TRBJ2-3; D is undetermined. Germline loops: CDR1 SGHNT, CDR2 YENEEA. CDR3 size: 14 residues. Deletions cut 3 bases from V and 1 base from J, with 8 bases between. The CDR3 DNA sequence: TGTGCCAGCAGCTTTGTTACAGGCACAGATACGCAGTATTTT. Residues: CASSFVTGTDTQYF.

This clone was counted once. This chain uses TRBV28 with TRBJ1-4; TRBD1 agrees at 8 bases. The CDR3 sequence is 14 residues long. Trimming cost V 4 bases and J 8 bases; bases outside gene matches: 6. Germline-derived CDR1 and CDR2 are MDHEN and SYDVKM. CDR3 nucleotides: TGTGCCAGCAGTTCCAGGGGGCGAGGGGAAAAACTGTTTTTT. Translation: CASSSRGRGEKLFF.

The chain employs TRBV2 and TRBJ1-1; 8 bases match TRBD1. V was pared by 5 bases and J by 3 bases, with 5 bases of the junction left unmatched. The CDR3 contains 14 residues. CDR1 is SNHLY, CDR2 FYNNEI, per germline. The CDR3 here is CASSYRGMDTEAFF. DNA of the CDR3: TGTGCCAGCAGTTACAGGGGGATGGACACTGAAGCTTTCTTT.

CDR3 in DNA: TGTGCCAGCAGCCAGTCGGGGGGTGTGGGTCAGCCCCAGCATTTT. This translates into CASSQSGGVGQPQHF. The chain has TRBV11-1 and TRBJ1-5, with a tentative D call TRBD1 (5 bases). CDR3 length: 15 residues. The V and J ends lost 5 bases and 6 bases respectively, with 17 bases between them. Germline V gene lookup returns CDR1 SGHAT and CDR2 FQDESV (reference sequence).

Written as DNA, the CDR3 is TGTGCCAGTAGTAAGGGCAGCAATGAGCAGTTCTTC. Protein sequence: CASSKGSNEQFF. This chain links TRBV19 with TRBJ2-1; D is uncertain. The germline CDR1 and CDR2 sequences are LNHDA and SQIVND (reference sequence). The CDR3 is 12 residues long. The V gene lost 4 bases and the J gene lost 6 bases, with 7 bases spanning the gap.

This chain links TRBV5-1 with TRBJ2-5; TRBD2 agrees at 12 bases. The CDR3 runs to 17 residues. Trimming cost V 4 bases and J 4 bases; bases outside gene matches: 11. Germline V gives CDR1 SGHRS, CDR2 YFSETQ. CDR3 DNA: TGCGCCAGCAGCCCAGGACTAGCGGGAATTGTGCGAGAGACCCAGTACTTC. This gives the protein CASSPGLAGIVRETQYF. The variable domain in full, with the rest retrieved from reference TRBV5-1 and TRBJ2-5, is KAGVTQTPRYLIKTRGQQVTLSCSPISGHRSVSWYQQTPGQGLQFLFEYFSETQRNKGNFPGRFSGRQFSNSRSEMNVSTLELGDSALYLCASSPGLAGIVRETQYFGPGTRLLVL.

This chain joins TRBV5-1 and TRBJ2-7; TRBD1 aligns across 8 bases. CDR3 length equals 16 residues. With 0 bases clipped from V and 2 bases from J, the junction kept 7 bases outside the gene matches. Germline CDR1 reads SGHRS; CDR2 reads YFSETQ. This CDR3 is CASSLAAQGDPYEQYF. In DNA, the CDR3 is TGCGCCAGCAGCTTGGCCGCACAGGGGGACCCCTACGAGCAGTACTTC.

In its sample, this clone was seen a few times. The CDR3 DNA sequence: TGTGCCAGCAGCCCTACAGGGACTTATCAGCCCCAGCATTTT. Its translation: CASSPTGTYQPQHF. V gene TRBV7-2 combines with J gene TRBJ1-5; a possible D gene is TRBD1 (6 bases). V shed 5 bases and J shed 5 bases, with 13 bases lying between them. Germline values: CDR1 SGHTA, CDR2 FQGNSA. CDR3 length equals 14 residues.

This clone was picked up a small number of times. The junction differs from germline at one of its ends, possibly a read error. The chain carries TRBV11-3 and TRBJ2-7, with 7 bases identical to TRBD1. Germline-derived CDR1 and CDR2 are SGHNT and YENEEA. CDR3 length: 12 amino acids. Here the CDR3 DNA reads TGTGCCAGCAGCTTAGGGACAGGCCTCCCGCACTTC. Its translation is CASSLGTGLPHF.